The 10 T cell receptor beta chains presented below share a single source sample, sequenced in a study of shared clonotypes between healthy human individuals. The repertoire was sequenced with immunoSEQ multiplex PCR; TCRdb's copy has only in-frame clones and lacks some. The data show roughly 2 million clones, with roughly 96% seen just once and 0.13% held by the top ten. What was sequenced was naive CD4+ T cells sorted from blood. Described subset: CD45RA+ positively selected. The receptors come from a man between 18 and 35 years old in good health.

This chain uses TRBV4-3 with TRBJ2-5; D ambiguous. The J call may be wrong; the DNA end is better matched by TRBJ2-7. The CDR3 runs to 13 residues. The germline V gene has CDR1 LGHNA and CDR2 YSLEER. This CDR3 reads CASSQESGYEQYF. CDR3 in DNA: TGCGCCAGCAGCCAAGAATCCGGATACGAGCAGTACTTC.

On this clone itself: Within the sample, other DNA sequences also encode this same CDR3. The chain combines TRBV28 with TRBJ2-2; the D is unclear. The CDR3 contains 13 residues. Germline V gives CDR1 MDHEN, CDR2 SYDVKM. Trimming removed 3 bases from V and 1 base from J, with 3 bases in between. This CDR3 reads CASSFLNTGELFF. CDR3 nucleotide sequence: TGTGCCAGCAGTTTCCTGAACACCGGGGAGCTGTTTTTT.

V gene TRBV10-3 combines with J gene TRBJ1-1, with unresolved D. With 0 bases removed from V and 4 bases from J, the gap between germline ends came to 12 bases. Germline CDR1 ENHRY, CDR2 SYGVKD. The CDR3 is made up of 15 amino acids. In DNA, the CDR3 is TGTGCCATCAGTGAGTCGGAGGGTTGGGTCACTGAAGCTTTCTTT. Its translation: CAISESEGWVTEAFF.

The chain employs TRBV19 and TRBJ1-5, with 7 positions matching TRBD1. CDR1 is LNHDA and CDR2 is SQIVND in the germline V gene (reference sequence). V trimming: 11 bases; J trimming: 7 bases; junction bases outside the gene matches: 17. This CDR3 region has 15 residues. CDR3 bases: TGTGCCGCCTCAGGGGGGGTCACCTTGGGGCAGCCCCAGCATTTT. Translated: CAASGGVTLGQPQHF.

The rearrangement uses TRBV29-1 and TRBJ2-5, with D perhaps matching TRBD1 (6 bases). V was cut by 7 bases and J by 2 bases, with 20 bases left in between. This CDR3 has 15 residues. Germline assignment: CDR1 SQVTM and CDR2 ANQGSEA. The CDR3 region is CSARLTQGFQETQYF. Written as DNA, the CDR3 is TGCAGCGCCAGGTTGACCCAGGGGTTTCAAGAGACCCAGTACTTC.

The chain recombines TRBV5-6 with TRBJ2-5; unclear D gene. V was shortened by 1 base and J by 1 base, with 11 bases between the two germline ends. Germline lookup yields CDR1 SGHDT and CDR2 YYEEEE. There are 15 residues in the CDR3. CDR3 region: CASSLYPVFQETQYF. CDR3 in DNA: TGTGCCAGCAGCTTGTACCCGGTCTTCCAAGAGACCCAGTACTTC.

The V call is TRBV10-3, the J call TRBJ1-2; 10 bases agree with TRBD1. The junction had 9 bases not matched to a gene; V was cut back by 4 bases and J by 10 bases. CDR3 length: 14 amino acids. Germline CDR1 reads ENHRY; CDR2 reads SYGVKD. DNA for the CDR3: TGTGCCATCAGTGCTTCTACGGGACAGGGGTTCTACACCTTC. Amino acids: CAISASTGQGFYTF.

The rearrangement uses TRBV7-2 and TRBJ1-1; no clear D. Trimming removed 1 base from V and 1 base from J, with 10 bases in between. The germline CDR1 and CDR2 sequences are SGHTA and FQGNSA. The CDR3 is made up of 15 amino acids. The DNA of the CDR3 is TGTGCCAGCAGCTTAGTCGGCGGTCAGAACACTGAAGCTTTCTTT. It yields the protein CASSLVGGQNTEAFF.

The chain is built from TRBV30 and TRBJ2-3; 9 nucleotides match TRBD2. The ends lost 0 bases at V and 1 base at J; junction bases unmatched: 8. Germline V CDR1 and CDR2: GTSNPN, SVGIG (reference sequence). This CDR3 spans 17 amino acids. The CDR3 sequence is CAWSVTQRGVGTDTQYF. The DNA for the CDR3 is TGTGCCTGGAGTGTAACTCAGCGGGGGGTCGGCACAGATACGCAGTATTTT. Full variable domain (remainder filled in from reference TRBV30 and TRBJ2-3): SQTIHQWPATLVQPVGSPLSLECTVEGTSNPNLYWYRQAAGRGLQLLFYSVGIGQISSEVPQNLSASRPQDRQFILSSKKLLLSDSGFYLCAWSVTQRGVGTDTQYFGPGTRLTVL.

The DNA for the CDR3 is TGCGCCAGCAGTCCTGGGACAGTTCCTTACGAGCAGTACTTC. Translation gives CASSPGTVPYEQYF. This chain links TRBV5-1 with TRBJ2-7, with 7 bases identical to TRBD1. This CDR3 is built from 14 residues. From germline, CDR1 is SGHRS and CDR2 YFSETQ. J was trimmed by 4 bases and V by 5 bases; bases with no gene match: 9.